This entry concerns a single TCR beta chain. The antigen is unknown. This sample is drawn from a study of graft-versus-host responses after intestinal transplantation. Turning to the study itself: The study gave all recipients anti-thymocyte globulin induction, then tacrolimus and steroids for 2 to 3 years.

The V gene lost 3 bases and the J gene lost 2 bases, with 7 bases spanning the gap. There are 14 residues in the CDR3. The germline gives CDR1 SEHNR, CDR2 FQNEAQ (reference sequence). Measured with immunoSEQ multiplex PCR; TCRdb has only the in-frame clones, and not every one. This sample carries about 50,000 clones, 80% to 95% of them seen once, and the ten largest clones take approximately 2.7%. This chain joins TRBV7-9 and TRBJ2-2, with D uncertain. The sample was unstimulated CD4+ T cells sorted from spleen or lymph node cells, taken before transplant. This clonotype originated in a human donor who was the organ donor for an intestinal transplant. The CDR3 loop is CASSLRPNTGELFF. The CDR3 bases are TGTGCCAGCAGCTTGCGGCCTAACACCGGGGAGCTGTTTTTT.